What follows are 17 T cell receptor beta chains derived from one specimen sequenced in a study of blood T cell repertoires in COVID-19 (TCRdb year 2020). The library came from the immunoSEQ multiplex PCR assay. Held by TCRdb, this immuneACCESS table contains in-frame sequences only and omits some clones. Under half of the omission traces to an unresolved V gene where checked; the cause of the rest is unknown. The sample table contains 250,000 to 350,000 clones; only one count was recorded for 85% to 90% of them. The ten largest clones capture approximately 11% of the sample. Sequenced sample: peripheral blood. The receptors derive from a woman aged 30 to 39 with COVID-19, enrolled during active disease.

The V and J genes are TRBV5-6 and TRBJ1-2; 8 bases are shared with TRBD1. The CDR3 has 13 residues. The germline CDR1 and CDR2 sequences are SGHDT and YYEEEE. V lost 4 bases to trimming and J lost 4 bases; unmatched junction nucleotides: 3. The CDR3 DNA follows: TGTGCCAGCAGCCTCGGGACAGGCTATGGCTACACCTTC. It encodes CASSLGTGYGYTF.

The CDR3 DNA sequence: TGTGCCAGCAGTTACGACCCCCCAGGGTACGCTGAAGCTTTCTTT. It translates to CASSYDPPGYAEAFF. V and J are TRBV6-5 and TRBJ1-1; D is possibly TRBD1 (5 bases). Trimming stripped 2 bases from V and 6 bases from J, with 16 bases between. There are 15 residues in the CDR3. Per the germline V gene, CDR1 is MNHEY and CDR2 is SVGAGI.

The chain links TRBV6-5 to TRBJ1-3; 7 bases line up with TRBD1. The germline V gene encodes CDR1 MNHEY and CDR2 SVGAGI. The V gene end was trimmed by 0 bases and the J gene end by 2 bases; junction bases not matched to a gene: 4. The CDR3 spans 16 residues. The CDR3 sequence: CASSYSEGAAGNTIYF. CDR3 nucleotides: TGTGCCAGCAGTTACTCCGAGGGGGCAGCTGGAAACACCATATATTTT.

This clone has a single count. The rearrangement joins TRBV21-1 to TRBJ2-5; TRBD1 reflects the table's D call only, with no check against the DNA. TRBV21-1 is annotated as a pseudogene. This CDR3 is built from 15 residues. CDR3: CASEGETTSQETQYF. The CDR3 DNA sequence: TGTGCCAGCGAGGGGGAGACAACTTCCCAAGAGACCCAGTACTTC.

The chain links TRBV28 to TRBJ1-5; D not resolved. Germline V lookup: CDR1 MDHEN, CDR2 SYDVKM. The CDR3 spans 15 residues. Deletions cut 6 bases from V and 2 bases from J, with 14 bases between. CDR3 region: CASSVAIAGNQPQHF. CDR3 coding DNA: TGTGCCAGCAGCGTAGCCATCGCGGGCAATCAGCCCCAGCATTTT.

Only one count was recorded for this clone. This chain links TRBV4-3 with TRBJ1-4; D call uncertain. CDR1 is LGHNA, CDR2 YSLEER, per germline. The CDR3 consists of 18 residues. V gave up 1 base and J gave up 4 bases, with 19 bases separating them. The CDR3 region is CASSQATMAGSNNEKLFF. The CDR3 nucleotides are TGCGCCAGCAGCCAAGCAACCATGGCGGGATCTAATAATGAAAAACTGTTTTTT.

The CDR3 spells CSASSATGGTSGSNTGELFF. CDR3 in DNA: TGCAGTGCTAGTTCGGCCACCGGGGGGACTAGCGGATCGAACACCGGGGAGCTGTTTTTT. The V and J genes are TRBV20-1 and TRBJ2-2; 11 bases map to TRBD2. The V segment lost 3 bases and the J segment 0 bases; nucleotides outside the gene matches: 15. The CDR3 length is 20 residues. Germline values: CDR1 DFQATT, CDR2 SNEGSKA (reference sequence).

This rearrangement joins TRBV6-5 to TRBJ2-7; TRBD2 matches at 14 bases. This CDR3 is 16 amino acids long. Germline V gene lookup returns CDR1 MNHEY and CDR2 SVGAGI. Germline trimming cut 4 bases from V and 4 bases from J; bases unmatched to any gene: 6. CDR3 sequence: CASSSGLAGEGYEQYF. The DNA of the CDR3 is TGTGCCAGCAGTTCGGGACTAGCGGGAGAGGGTTACGAGCAGTACTTC.

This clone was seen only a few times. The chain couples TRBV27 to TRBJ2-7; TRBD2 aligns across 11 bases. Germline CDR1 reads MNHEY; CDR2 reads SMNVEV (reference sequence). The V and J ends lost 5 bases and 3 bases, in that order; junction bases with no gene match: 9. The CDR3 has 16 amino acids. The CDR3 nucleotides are TGTGCCAGCAGTCCTATGACTAGCGGGGCTGACTACGAGCAGTACTTC. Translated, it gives CASSPMTSGADYEQYF.

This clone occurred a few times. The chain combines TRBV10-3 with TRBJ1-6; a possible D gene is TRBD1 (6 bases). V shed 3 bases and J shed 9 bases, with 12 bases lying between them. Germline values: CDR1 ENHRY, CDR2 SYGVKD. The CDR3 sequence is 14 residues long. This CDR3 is CAISEAGGSSPLHF. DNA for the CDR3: TGTGCCATCAGTGAAGCGGGGGGCAGTTCACCCCTCCACTTT.

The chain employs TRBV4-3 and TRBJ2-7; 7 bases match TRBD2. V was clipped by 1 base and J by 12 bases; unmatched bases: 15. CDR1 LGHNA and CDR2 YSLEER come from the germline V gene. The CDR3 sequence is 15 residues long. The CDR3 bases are TGCGCCAGCAGCCAAGCCCCCAGCGGGATATTTCCTGCGTACTTC. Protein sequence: CASSQAPSGIFPAYF.

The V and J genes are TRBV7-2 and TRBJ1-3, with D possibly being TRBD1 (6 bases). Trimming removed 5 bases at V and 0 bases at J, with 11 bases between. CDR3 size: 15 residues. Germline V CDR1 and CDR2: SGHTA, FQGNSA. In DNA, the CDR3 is TGTGCCAGCAGCCACGACAGGAGCTCTGGAAACACCATATATTTT. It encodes CASSHDRSSGNTIYF.

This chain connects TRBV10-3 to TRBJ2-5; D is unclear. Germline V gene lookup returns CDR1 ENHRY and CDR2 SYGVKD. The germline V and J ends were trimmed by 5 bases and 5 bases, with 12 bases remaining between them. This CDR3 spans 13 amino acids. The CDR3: CAISPGPEETQYF. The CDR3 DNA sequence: TGTGCCATCAGTCCTGGTCCGGAGGAGACCCAGTACTTC.

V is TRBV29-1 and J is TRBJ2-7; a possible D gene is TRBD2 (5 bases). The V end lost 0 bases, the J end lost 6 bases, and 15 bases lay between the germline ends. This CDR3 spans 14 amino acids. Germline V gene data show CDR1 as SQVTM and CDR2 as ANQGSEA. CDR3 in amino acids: CSVEESGLSFEQYF. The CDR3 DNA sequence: TGCAGCGTTGAAGAATCGGGGTTGTCGTTCGAGCAGTACTTC.

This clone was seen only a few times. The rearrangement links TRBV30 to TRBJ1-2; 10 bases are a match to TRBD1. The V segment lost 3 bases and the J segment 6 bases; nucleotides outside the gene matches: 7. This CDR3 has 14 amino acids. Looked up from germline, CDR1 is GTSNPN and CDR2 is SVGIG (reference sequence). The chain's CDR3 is CAWRNPGTGDGYTF. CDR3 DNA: TGTGCCTGGAGGAACCCCGGGACAGGGGATGGCTACACCTTC.

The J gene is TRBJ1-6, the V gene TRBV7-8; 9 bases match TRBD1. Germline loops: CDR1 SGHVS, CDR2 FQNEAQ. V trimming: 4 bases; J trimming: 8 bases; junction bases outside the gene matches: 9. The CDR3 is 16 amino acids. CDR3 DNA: TGTGCCAGCAGCTCATACCGGGACAGGGCTGATTCACCCCTCCACTTT. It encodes CASSSYRDRADSPLHF.

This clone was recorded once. As DNA, the CDR3 is TGTGCCAGCAGCAGGACAGGGTCATTCACCGGAAACACCATATATTTT. It translates to CASSRTGSFTGNTIYF. The J gene is TRBJ1-3, the V gene TRBV5-5, with 8 bases lining up with TRBD1. Germline loops: CDR1 SGHKS, CDR2 YYEKEE (reference sequence). The ends lost 4 bases at V and 4 bases at J; junction bases unmatched: 10. The CDR3 has 16 amino acids.